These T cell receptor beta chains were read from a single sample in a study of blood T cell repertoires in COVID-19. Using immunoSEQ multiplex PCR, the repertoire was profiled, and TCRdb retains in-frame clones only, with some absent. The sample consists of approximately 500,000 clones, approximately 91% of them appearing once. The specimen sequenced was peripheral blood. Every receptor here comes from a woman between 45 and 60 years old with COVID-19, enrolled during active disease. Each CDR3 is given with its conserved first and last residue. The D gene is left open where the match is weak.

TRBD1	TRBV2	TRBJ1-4	TGTGCCAGCAGTACCCGGGACAGCTATGGTAAACTGTTTTTT	CASSTRDSYGKLFF
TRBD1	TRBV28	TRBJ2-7	TGTGCCAGCAGTTCCCCCCGGACAGGGGGCTACGAGCAGTACTTC	CASSSPRTGGYEQYF
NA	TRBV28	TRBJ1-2	TGTGCCAGCAGCCTCGGACAGCCCTATGGCTACACCTTC	CASSLGQPYGYTF
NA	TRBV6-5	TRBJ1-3	TGTGCCAGCAGTTACGACAGGAGCTCTGGAAACACCATATATTTT	CASSYDRSSGNTIYF
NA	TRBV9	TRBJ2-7	TGTGCCAGCAGCCCTCAAGACCGCGGTACCCACGAGCAGTACTTC	CASSPQDRGTHEQYF
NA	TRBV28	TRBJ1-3	TGTGCCAGCGGGGGGATTGGGTCTCTCTCTGGAAACACCATATATTTT	CASGGIGSLSGNTIYF
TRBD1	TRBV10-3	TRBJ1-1	TGTGCCATCAGTGAAGGGAGAGACAGGGAAGTTGAAGCTTTCTTT	CAISEGRDREVEAFF
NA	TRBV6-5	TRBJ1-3	TGTGCCAGCGGAACAGGAAGGTTTGGAAACACCATATATTTT	CASGTGRFGNTIYF
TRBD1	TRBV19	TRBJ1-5	TGTGCCAGTACCCCAGGACAGGGAAGAGATCAGCCCCAGCATTTT	CASTPGQGRDQPQHF
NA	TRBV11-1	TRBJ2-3	TGTGCCAGCAGCTCCAGGGGAGCCACAGATACGCAGTATTTT	CASSSRGATDTQYF
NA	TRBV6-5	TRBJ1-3	TGTGCCAGCAGTCGTATAGGGGTATCCGGAAACACCATATATTTT	CASSRIGVSGNTIYF
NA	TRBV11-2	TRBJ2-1	TGTGCCAGCAGGGGGGCTATATCTGCAGAGGGAAGCGACAATGAGCAGTTCTTC	CASRGAISAEGSDNEQFF
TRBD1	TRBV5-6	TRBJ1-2	TGTGCCAGCAGTTTGGACAGGGCCTATGGCTACACCTTC	CASSLDRAYGYTF
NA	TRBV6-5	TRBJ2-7	TGTGCCAGCAAACAATTGGCCCTCTCCTACGAGCAGTACTTC	CASKQLALSYEQYF
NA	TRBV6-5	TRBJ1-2	TGTGCCAGCAGTTATGTGCGGGCTAGGGGCTACACCTTC	CASSYVRARGYTF
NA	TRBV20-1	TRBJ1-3	TGCAGTGCCGAGGGTGGAAACACCATATATTTT	CSAEGGNTIYF
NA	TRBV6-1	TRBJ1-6	TGTGCCAGCAGTGAGTGGGCCGAGAATTCACCCCTCCACTTT	CASSEWAENSPLHF
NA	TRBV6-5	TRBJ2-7	TGTGCCAGCAAACCCCCACAGGCCTACGAGCAGTACTTC	CASKPPQAYEQYF
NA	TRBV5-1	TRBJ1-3	TGCGCCAGCAGCCCCCACGAATCCGGGAGCTCTGGAAACACCATATATTTT	CASSPHESGSSGNTIYF
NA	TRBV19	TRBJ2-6	TGTGCCAGTAGGCGGGCAGGGGGGACCTCTGGGGCCAACGTCCTGACTTTC	CASRRAGGTSGANVLTF